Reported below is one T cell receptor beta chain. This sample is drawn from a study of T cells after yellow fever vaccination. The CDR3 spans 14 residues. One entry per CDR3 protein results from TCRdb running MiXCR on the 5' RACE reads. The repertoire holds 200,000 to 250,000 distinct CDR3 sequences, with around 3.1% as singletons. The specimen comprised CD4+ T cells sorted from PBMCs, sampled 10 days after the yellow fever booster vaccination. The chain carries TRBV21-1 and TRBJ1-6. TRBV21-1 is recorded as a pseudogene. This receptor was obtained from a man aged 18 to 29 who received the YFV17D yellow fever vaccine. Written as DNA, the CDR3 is TGTGCCAGCAGCAAAGGGGGAGGAAGATCACCCCTCCACTTT. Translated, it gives CASSKGGGRSPLHF.